A single sample gave rise to the 14 T cell receptor beta chains below, sequenced in a study of T cells in Graves' hyperthyroidism and ophthalmopathy. Regions amplified from RNA transcripts were the TCR beta CDR3 regions. An initial round of RT-PCR targeting the TCR CDR3 relied on the HTBI primer set. A single record per CDR3 protein comes from TCRdb applying MiXCR to the multiplex PCR reads. There are a few hundred thousand distinct CDR3 sequences in the sample; 15% to 20% occur only once, and 15% to 19% lies in the top ten. The sequenced sample consisted of blood. These receptors were taken from a woman in her forties with Graves' ophthalmopathy.

This clonotype was seen repeatedly, ten times or more. V and J are TRBV7-9 and TRBJ1-2; D not resolved. The CDR3 is made up of 14 amino acids. Per germline, CDR1 SEHNR and CDR2 FQNEAQ (reference sequence). The V and J ends lost 5 bases and 4 bases respectively, with 14 bases between them. The CDR3 reads CASSPQTGIYGYTF. CDR3 DNA: TGTGCCAGCAGCCCGCAGACGGGAATCTATGGCTACACCTTC.

This clonotype was seen ten or more times. The DNA of the CDR3 is TGTGCCACCAGCAGAGAACGGCAGCAGAACACTGAAGCTTTCTTT. As protein: CATSRERQQNTEAFF. The genes are TRBV15 and TRBJ1-1; D gene unclear. Trimming stripped 0 bases from V and 1 base from J, with 9 bases between. The CDR3 contains 15 residues. Looked up from germline, CDR1 is LNHNV and CDR2 is YYDKDF (reference sequence).

This clonotype was seen ten or more times. The chain combines TRBV2 with TRBJ1-5; D is unresolved. CDR3 length: 13 residues. V lost 3 bases and J lost 3, with 6 bases in between. Germline V gives CDR1 SNHLY, CDR2 FYNNEI. The DNA of the CDR3 is TGTGCCAGCAGTGAGGAAGACAATCAGCCCCAGCATTTT. Protein product: CASSEEDNQPQHF.

Of note for this clonotype: A read error may explain this, as a much larger clone is one base away. This CDR3 fails to terminate in the conserved phenylalanine or tryptophan, so it likely reflects a read error. For the CDR3, the DNA is TGTGCCAGCAGTCGCCCTGGGGTCTACGAGCAGTACCTC. Its translation is CASSRPGVYEQYL. The V and J genes are TRBV6-2 or TRBV6-3 and TRBJ2-7; D is uncertain. Per the germline V gene, CDR1 is MNHEY and CDR2 is SVGEGT. Trimming took 5 bases from V and 3 from J, leaving 11 bases between them. This CDR3 contains 13 residues.

The chain is built from TRBV7-8 and TRBJ1-5; 7 bases agree with TRBD1. In germline, CDR1 is SGHVS, CDR2 FQNEAQ. The CDR3 is 13 amino acids. J was trimmed by 7 bases and V by 5 bases; bases with no gene match: 5. The CDR3, as DNA: TGTGCCAGCAGCCCTTTCAGGGGGCAGCCCCAGCATTTT. Its protein product is CASSPFRGQPQHF.

This clonotype turned up a few times. The chain is built from TRBV19 and TRBJ2-3; possibly TRBD2 for D (5 bases). The V gene lost 5 bases and the J gene lost 3 bases, with 18 bases spanning the gap. Germline CDR1 is LNHDA and CDR2 is SQIVND (reference sequence). The CDR3 runs 16 residues. The CDR3 nucleotides are TGTGCCAGTAGTCCTGCTGGAGGAGCCCCGACAGATACGCAGTATTTT. Amino acids: CASSPAGGAPTDTQYF. The full variable domain, in which reference TRBV19 and TRBJ2-3 provide the parts outside the CDR3, is DGGITQSPKYLFRKEGQNVTLSCEQNLNHDAMYWYRQDPGQGLRLIYYSQIVNDFQKGDIAEGYSVSREKKESFPLTVTSAQKNPTAFYLCASSPAGGAPTDTQYFGPGTRLTVL.

Many counts were recorded for this clonotype. The V call is TRBV28, the J call TRBJ2-2; tentative D call: TRBD2 (5 bases). The germline gives CDR1 MDHEN, CDR2 SYDVKM. CDR3 size: 14 residues. V gave up 5 bases and J gave up 1 base, with 8 bases separating them. CDR3 in amino acids: CASSPTRNTGELFF. DNA for the CDR3: TGTGCCAGCAGTCCCACTAGGAACACCGGGGAGCTGTTTTTT.

This clonotype came up many times. The rearrangement links TRBV30 to TRBJ1-5; D gene uncertain. The V end lost 1 base, the J end lost 5 bases, and 9 bases lay between the germline ends. Looked up from germline, CDR1 is GTSNPN and CDR2 is SVGIG (reference sequence). The CDR3 covers 13 residues. The CDR3 coding sequence is TGTGCCTGGAGTGCGGCGTTAGATCAGCCCCAGCATTTT. Translation gives CAWSAALDQPQHF.

This clonotype has ten or more counts. The chain carries TRBV11-1 and TRBJ2-3, with 11 bases lining up with TRBD1. Germline CDR1 and CDR2: SGHAT and FQDESV (reference sequence). The ends lost 1 base at V and 6 bases at J; junction bases unmatched: 3. CDR3 length: 15 amino acids. CDR3: CASSLGTGGVDTQYF. DNA of the CDR3: TGTGCCAGCAGCTTAGGGACAGGGGGCGTGGATACGCAGTATTTT.

This clonotype was counted many times. DNA of the CDR3: TGCAGTGCTAGAGCCCGCGTCGTCCTGAACACTGAAGCTTTCTTT. Residues: CSARARVVLNTEAFF. This chain connects TRBV20-1 to TRBJ1-1, with D unclear. Germline CDR1 is DFQATT and CDR2 is SNEGSKA (reference sequence). The CDR3 sequence is 15 residues long. V was pared by 1 base and J by 0 bases, with 12 bases between.

Notes on this clonotype: This sequence may be a read error, since a much larger clone differs from it by one base. This chain joins TRBV19 and TRBJ1-1, with unresolved D. V was pared by 2 bases and J by 1 base, with 8 bases between. Germline assignment: CDR1 LNHDA and CDR2 SQIVND (reference sequence). This CDR3 has 14 amino acids. Here the CDR3 DNA reads TGTGCCAGTAGTATAAGAGCGAGGAACACTGAAGCTTTCTTT. Translated, it gives CASSIRARNTEAFF.

This clonotype was picked up many times. The V and J genes are TRBV7-9 and TRBJ1-1; no definite D call. V was shortened by 5 bases and J by 11 bases, with 15 bases between the two germline ends. The CDR3 totals 12 residues. Germline assignment: CDR1 SEHNR and CDR2 FQNEAQ (reference sequence). The CDR3 DNA is TGTGCCAGCAGCCCTATGGGTTCTTGGGCTTTCTTT. Protein product: CASSPMGSWAFF.

V is TRBV7-6 and J is TRBJ2-2, with TRBD2 matching 7 bases. CDR3 length: 16 amino acids. Germline trimming cut 1 base from V and 5 bases from J; bases unmatched to any gene: 7. CDR1 and CDR2 from the germline V gene are SGHVS and FNYEAQ. DNA of the CDR3: TGTGCCAGCAGCTTAGATTTAGGGACTAATACCGGGGAGCTGTTTTTT. It yields the protein CASSLDLGTNTGELFF.

This clonotype was seen ten or more times. V is TRBV30 and J is TRBJ2-5, with 11 positions matching TRBD1. Germline CDR1 GTSNPN, CDR2 SVGIG (reference sequence). This CDR3 is 12 amino acids long. V gave up 5 bases and J gave up 5 bases; unmatched junction bases: 1. The CDR3 DNA sequence: TGTGCCTGGGGGACAGGGGGGGAGACCCAGTACTTC. This encodes CAWGTGGETQYF.